The clone carrying this T cell receptor (beta chain) was seen repeatedly, ten times or more. Trimming stripped 2 bases from V and 4 bases from J, with 18 bases between. CDR3 length: 17 residues. Germline CDR1 reads LGHDT; CDR2 reads YNNKEL (reference sequence). The sample originates from a study of regulatory T cells in long-lasting Graves disease. Library construction for TCR beta used iRepertoire HTBI primers and Arm-PCR of CDR3 regions. TCRdb analysed the multiplex PCR reads with MiXCR anew, one entry per CDR3 protein. The sample lists hundreds of thousands of distinct CDR3 sequences, 15% to 20% occurring once. The time point: newly diagnosed GD, antithyroid drugs for less than 3 months. Extracted RNA from PBMCs served as the source of the TCR library. These data are also associated with another study on T cells in Graves' hyperthyroidism and ophthalmopathy.

The source of this sequence is a young woman with Graves disease. The chain links TRBV3-1 to TRBJ2-4, with TRBD1 as a possible D gene (6 bases). Sequences were derived from peripheral blood mononuclear cells (PBMCs), sampled at new diagnosis, from a patient treated with antithyroid drugs. The CDR3 region has the DNA TGTGCCAGCAGCCAATCCGACCGGTTTAGGGGGAAAAACATTCAGTACTTC. It encodes CASSQSDRFRGKNIQYF.